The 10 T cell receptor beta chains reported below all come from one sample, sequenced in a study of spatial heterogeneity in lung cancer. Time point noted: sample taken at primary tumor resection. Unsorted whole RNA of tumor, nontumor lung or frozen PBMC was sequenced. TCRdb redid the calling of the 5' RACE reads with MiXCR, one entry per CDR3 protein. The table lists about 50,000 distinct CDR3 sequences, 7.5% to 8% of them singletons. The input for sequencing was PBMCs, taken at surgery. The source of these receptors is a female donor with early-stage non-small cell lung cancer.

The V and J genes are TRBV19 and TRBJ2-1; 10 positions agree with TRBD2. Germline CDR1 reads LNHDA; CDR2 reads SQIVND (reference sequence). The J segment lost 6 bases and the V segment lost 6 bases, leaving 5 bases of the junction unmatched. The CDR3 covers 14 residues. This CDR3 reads CASRQRGGGNEQFF. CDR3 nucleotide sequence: TGTGCCAGTAGACAGCGGGGGGGCGGCAATGAGCAGTTCTTC.

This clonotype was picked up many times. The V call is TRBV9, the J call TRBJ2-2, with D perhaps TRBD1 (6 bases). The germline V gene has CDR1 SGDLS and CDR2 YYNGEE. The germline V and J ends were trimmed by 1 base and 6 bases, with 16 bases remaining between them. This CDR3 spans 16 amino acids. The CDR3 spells CASSVKPGDQAGELFF. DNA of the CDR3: TGTGCCAGCAGCGTAAAGCCAGGGGACCAGGCCGGGGAGCTGTTTTTT.

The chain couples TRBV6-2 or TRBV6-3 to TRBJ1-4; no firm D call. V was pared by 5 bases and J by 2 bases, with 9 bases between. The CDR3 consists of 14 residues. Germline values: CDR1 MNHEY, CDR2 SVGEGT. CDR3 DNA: TGTGCCAGCAGTCGGACGACGACTAATGAAAAACTGTTTTTT. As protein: CASSRTTTNEKLFF.

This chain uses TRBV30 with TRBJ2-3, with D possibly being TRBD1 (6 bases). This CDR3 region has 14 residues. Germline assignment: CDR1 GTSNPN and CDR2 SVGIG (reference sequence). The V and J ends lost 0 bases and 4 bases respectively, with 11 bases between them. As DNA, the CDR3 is TGTGCCTGGAGTGTGCCCAGGGGAGCAGATACGCAGTATTTT. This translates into CAWSVPRGADTQYF.

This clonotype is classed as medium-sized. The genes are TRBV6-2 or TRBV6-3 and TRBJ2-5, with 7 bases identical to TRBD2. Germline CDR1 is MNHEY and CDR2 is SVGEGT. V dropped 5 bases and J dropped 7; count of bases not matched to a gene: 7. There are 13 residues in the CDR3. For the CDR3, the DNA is TGTGCCAGCAGTCCGGGACTAAAGGGGACCCAGTACTTC. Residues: CASSPGLKGTQYF.

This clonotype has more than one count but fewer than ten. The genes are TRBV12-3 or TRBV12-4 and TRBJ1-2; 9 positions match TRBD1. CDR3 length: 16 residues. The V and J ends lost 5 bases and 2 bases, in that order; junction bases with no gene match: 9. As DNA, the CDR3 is TGTGCCAGCAGTGTCCGAGTAGGACAGGGGAACTATGGCTACACCTTC. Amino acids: CASSVRVGQGNYGYTF.

The DNA of the CDR3 is TGTGCCAGTAGCCAGGGGGCGTCCACCGGGGAGCTGTTTTTT. Its translation is CASSQGASTGELFF. This chain connects TRBV19 to TRBJ2-2, with 8 bases fitting TRBD1. V gave up 6 bases and J gave up 4 bases; unmatched junction bases: 4. The CDR3 has 14 residues. The germline gives CDR1 LNHDA, CDR2 SQIVND (reference sequence).

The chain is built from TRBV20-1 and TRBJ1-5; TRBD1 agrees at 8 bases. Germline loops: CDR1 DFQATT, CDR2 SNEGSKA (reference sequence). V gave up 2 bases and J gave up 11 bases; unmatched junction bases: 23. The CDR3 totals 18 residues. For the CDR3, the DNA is TGCAGTGCTAGAATAGCAGGGGGCGGTGTTCTCCCCCTTAGGGCCCAGCATTTT. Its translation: CSARIAGGGVLPLRAQHF.

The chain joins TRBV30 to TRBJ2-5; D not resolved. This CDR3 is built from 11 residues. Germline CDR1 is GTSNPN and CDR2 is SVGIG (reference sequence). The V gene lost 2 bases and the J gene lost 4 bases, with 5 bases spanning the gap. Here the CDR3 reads CAWSKTETQYF. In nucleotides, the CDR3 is TGTGCCTGGAGTAAAACAGAGACCCAGTACTTC. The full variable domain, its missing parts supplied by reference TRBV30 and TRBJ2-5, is SQTIHQWPATLVQPVGSPLSLECTVEGTSNPNLYWYRQAAGRGLQLLFYSVGIGQISSEVPQNLSASRPQDRQFILSSKKLLLSDSGFYLCAWSKTETQYFGPGTRLLVL.

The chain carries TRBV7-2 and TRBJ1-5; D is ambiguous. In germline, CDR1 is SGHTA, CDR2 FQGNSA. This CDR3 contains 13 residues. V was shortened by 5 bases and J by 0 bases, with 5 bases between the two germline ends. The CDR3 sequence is CASSPYSNQPQHF. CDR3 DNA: TGTGCCAGCAGCCCGTATAGCAATCAGCCCCAGCATTTT.